These T cell receptor beta chains were read from a single sample in a study of beta chain features in type 1 diabetes. Only in-frame clones appear in the TCRdb table, and some are missing; sequencing was by immunoSEQ multiplex PCR. Of about 340,000 clones listed, about 14% are singletons. Sequenced material: naive CD4+ T cells from blood. These receptors came from a young woman with type 1 diabetes. CDR3s include the opening cysteine and the closing phenylalanine or tryptophan.

j_call	v_call	cdr3_aa
TRBJ2-7	TRBV15	CATSRGEISGRGYEQYF
TRBJ1-3	TRBV7-9	CASSPRGLTSGNTIYF
TRBJ1-2	TRBV28	CASSFGGGKGYTF
TRBJ2-1	TRBV28	CASRVGGLAGVGNEQFF
TRBJ2-1	TRBV5-1	CASSSRGTQIYNEQFF
TRBJ2-7	TRBV19	CASSPTGHEQYF
TRBJ2-2	TRBV6-6	CASSYLNEAGELFF
TRBJ2-1	TRBV7-2	CASSFAASSYNEQFF
TRBJ2-1	TRBV27	CASSFSIHEQFF
TRBJ2-1	TRBV7-3	CASSLTSLSEQFF
TRBJ1-2	TRBV7-9	CASSQDSFGYTF
TRBJ1-2	TRBV18	CASSPPGGSRPDGYTF
TRBJ2-5	TRBV2	CASTGLRETQYF
TRBJ1-1	TRBV28	CASRPSQGAVGTEAFF
TRBJ2-3	TRBV28	CASRTSDTDTQYF
TRBJ1-5	TRBV6-5	CASSYNENQPQHF
TRBJ2-1	TRBV7-8	CASSYGTSSSNEQFF
TRBJ2-6	TRBV28	CASSPLKQISSGANVLTF
TRBJ2-7	TRBV19	CASSIGLNRGTYEQYF
TRBJ2-1	TRBV5-4	CASSLAGLVDEQFF
TRBJ2-5	TRBV11-2	CASSPSSGGRTKETQYF
TRBJ1-2	TRBV7-9	CASSPYRRGSNYGYTF
TRBJ1-2	TRBV5-6	CASSPGQGIPYGYTF
TRBJ2-1	TRBV19	CASSIASGIEFF
TRBJ1-2	TRBV27	CASSLGTGQANYGYTF
TRBJ2-1	TRBV14	CASSPGQGSYNEQFF
TRBJ2-1	TRBV30	CARSVGDEQFF
TRBJ2-1	TRBV5-1	CASEPSGTGPNEQFF
TRBJ2-5	TRBV25-1	CASSDHPQETQYF
TRBJ1-5	TRBV4-2	CASSQVFARSNQPQHF
TRBJ1-5	TRBV19	CASSRGVDQPQHF
TRBJ2-1	TRBV7-9	CASSTQDLRGADEQFF